This T cell receptor (beta chain) is from a study of T cells in Graves' hyperthyroidism and ophthalmopathy (dated by TCRdb to between 2017 and 2020). Background on the whole study: Peripheral blood samples were taken at initial diagnosis, before any treatment was given. According to the paper, TCR Vbeta CDR3 sequencing was carried out on about 140 peripheral blood samples, which came from under 50 ophthalmopathy, around 74 hyperthyroidism and about 17 progressor patients. After sampling, hyperthyroidism patients received methimazole starting at 30 mg daily, and ophthalmopathy patients received high-dose intravenous methylprednisolone. To identify distinguishing TCR V-J signatures, a discovery cohort of about 100 patients was used, comprising 40 to 45 with Graves' ophthalmopathy and some 57 with stable Graves' hyperthyroidism. An independent validation cohort of 18 to 20 hyperthyroidism patients and about 15 patients who later progressed to ophthalmopathy tested prospective prediction of ophthalmopathy. Thyroid tissue and blood T-cell repertoires from several Graves' hyperthyroidism patients were also compared in the study. The roughly 94 discovery patients were randomly split 7:3 into training and test sets. Broad study findings and their caveats: A model built on a 13 V-J signature distinguished ophthalmopathy from stable hyperthyroidism, reaching over 85% sensitivity and about 81% specificity in cross-validation and 80%/75% in testing. In validation, the model predicted progression to ophthalmopathy with over 60% sensitivity and approximately 74% specificity, a median of approximately 6.5 months before onset. Most expanded thyroid clonotypes (frequency above 0.001) were also found in blood, which suggests that blood repertoires may mirror thyroid immune responses. No statistical method was used to set the sample size in advance, and investigators knew the group allocation.

The TCR beta CDR3 regions were amplified from RNA transcripts. For the first round of RT-PCR on the TCR CDR3, the HTBI primer set was used together with the Qiagen OneStep RT-PCR kit. The libraries were constructed in a second round of multiplex PCR and then size-selected and purified. Sequencing of the libraries was done on an Illumina HiSeq2000 using paired-end 100 bp reads. Processing in the source paper ran as follows. SOAPnuke was used to process the raw data, throwing out any read that contained adapters or uncalled bases, had a mean Phred below 15, or lacked an exact constant-primer or identifier match. High-quality paired reads were merged using COPE v1.2.5, and each unique nucleotide sequence was defined as a clonotype. MiTCR v1.1 was used to align the clonotypes against IMGT TRBV, TRBD and TRBJ reference segments. The analysis was restricted to V-J combinations with a frequency above 0.0001, which together covered 99% to 99.2% of the repertoires. A TCS score was defined as the ratio of F50 (clonal expansion) to E x V (chaos), with BLOSUM62-based TCRdist applied between CDR3 peptides within each V-J. Welch's t-statistics and random forest reduced some 510 V-J features to 13, which were used in a naive Bayes classifier (R e1071). The public sequencing data were trimmed at Q25 with fastp and processed into clonotypes with MiXCR by TCRdb, which kept only in-frame beta chains. Rows with one shared CDR3 protein collapse into an entry with the most common genes and DNA. TCRdb, not the authors, supplied the V and J calls. For this sample there are approximately 610,000 distinct CDR3 sequences; 16% appear just once. Jointly, the top ten make up about 20% of the sample.

On this clonotype itself: Which antigen it targets is not known. Base qualities are not provided; no much larger clone lies one nucleotide away.

V gives up 1 base and J gives up 3 bases, and the segment between their germline ends measures 10 bases. Reading the germline V gene gives CDR1 SGHVS and CDR2 FQNEAQ. The CDR3 sequence holds 14 residues, the cysteine and phenylalanine included. Left in the record is the CDR3 DNA by itself, 42 bases read in frame from the first base. Graves' hyperthyroidism was defined as stable when no progression to ophthalmopathy occurred over 18 months of follow-up. Hyperthyroidism patients were newly diagnosed, had a disease duration of under 2 months, and were aged 18 to 65 years. The study excluded patients with uncontrolled infections, other autoimmune diseases, pregnancy or lactation. Diagnoses relied on clinical symptoms, serum thyroxine and TRAb, thyroid ultrasound and orbital computed tomography. Ficoll-Paque density gradient centrifugation was used to isolate PBMCs from 8 to 10 ml of fresh peripheral blood. Total RNA was extracted with Trizol reagent, and quality was checked on an Agilent 2100 Bioanalyzer.

The receptor chain draws on TRBV7-8 and TRBJ2-7, and possibly TRBD2, on 5 matching bases. The material sequenced was blood. This TCR was sampled from a woman aged 18-35 years with Graves' hyperthyroidism. The nucleotide sequence reads TGTGCCAGCAGCTTAGGGAGACGGGACTACGAGCAGTACTTC. This yields the protein CASSLGRRDYEQYF. The CDR3 plus the reference TRBV7-8 and TRBJ2-7 genes for the other parts give the full variable domain: GAGVSQSPRYKVAKRGQDVALRCDPISGHVSLFWYQQALGQGPEFLTYFQNEAQLDKSGLPSDRFFAERPEGSVSTLKIQRTQQEDSAVYLCASSLGRRDYEQYFGPGTRLTVT.